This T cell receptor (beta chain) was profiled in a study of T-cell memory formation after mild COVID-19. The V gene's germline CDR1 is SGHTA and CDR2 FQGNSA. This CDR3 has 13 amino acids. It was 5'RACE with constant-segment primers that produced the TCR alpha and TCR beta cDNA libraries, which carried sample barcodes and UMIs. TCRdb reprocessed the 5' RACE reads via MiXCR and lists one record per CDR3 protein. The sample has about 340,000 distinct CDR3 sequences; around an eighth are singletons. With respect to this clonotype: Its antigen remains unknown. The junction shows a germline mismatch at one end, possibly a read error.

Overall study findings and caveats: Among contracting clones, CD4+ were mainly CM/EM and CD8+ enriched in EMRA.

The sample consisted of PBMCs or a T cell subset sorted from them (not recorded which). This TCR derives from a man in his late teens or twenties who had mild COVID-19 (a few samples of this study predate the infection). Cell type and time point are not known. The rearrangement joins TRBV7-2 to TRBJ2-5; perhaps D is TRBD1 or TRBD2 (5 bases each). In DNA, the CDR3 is TGTGCCAGCAGCGCCGGGGCGCAAGGGACCCAGTACTTC. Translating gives CASSAGAQGTQYF.